The 32 T cell receptor beta chains presented below share a single source sample, sequenced in a study of OX40 agonist ivuxolimab in advanced cancers. The assay was immunoSEQ multiplex PCR, and TCRdb's table has in-frame clones only and misses some. Among more than 100,000 clones listed, 85% to 95% were seen once. The sample in question was CD4+ or CD8+ T cells sorted from blood, obtained in a trial of the OX40 agonist ivuxolimab. These receptors originate from an adult with an advanced solid tumor such as melanoma, head and neck, liver or kidney cancer.

V and J are TRBV5-1 and TRBJ1-1, with D perhaps matching TRBD1 (6 bases). This CDR3 comprises 14 residues. Germline V lookup: CDR1 SGHRS, CDR2 YFSETQ. V lost 2 bases, J lost 1 base, and 9 bases lay in between. The CDR3 loop reads CASSFGQQNTEAFF. CDR3 DNA sequence: TGCGCCAGCAGCTTCGGACAGCAGAACACTGAAGCTTTCTTT.

The V call is TRBV6-5, the J call TRBJ1-2; D possibly corresponds to TRBD1 (6 bases). Germline-derived CDR1 and CDR2 are MNHEY and SVGAGI. The length of the CDR3 is 15 residues. V was trimmed by 0 bases and J by 8 bases, leaving 16 bases between them. The CDR3: CASSYSLAGAGGYTF. In DNA, the CDR3 is TGTGCCAGCAGTTACTCGCTGGCAGGGGCGGGGGGCTACACCTTC.

J is TRBJ1-3 and V is TRBV7-3, with D unresolved. V lost 2 bases and J lost 3, with 14 bases in between. CDR3 length: 16 residues. Per the germline V gene, CDR1 is SGHTA and CDR2 is FQGTGA. The CDR3 region has the DNA TGTGCCAGCAGCTTAGTGGGGAACCTCCGTGGAAACACCATATATTTT. Residues: CASSLVGNLRGNTIYF.

The chain couples TRBV5-1 to TRBJ2-2; D is unresolved. The CDR3 is made up of 14 amino acids. Germline lookup yields CDR1 SGHRS and CDR2 YFSETQ. The germline V and J ends were trimmed by 2 bases and 2 bases, with 7 bases remaining between them. The CDR3 region is CASSFSSNTGELFF. The CDR3 nucleotides read TGCGCCAGCAGCTTTTCCTCAAACACCGGGGAGCTGTTTTTT.

The gene calls are TRBV28 and TRBJ1-4, with D possibly TRBD1 on 6 matching bases. The CDR3 runs 18 residues. V was trimmed by 5 bases and J by 1 base, leaving 20 bases between them. The germline CDR1 and CDR2 sequences are MDHEN and SYDVKM. As DNA, the CDR3 is TGTGCCAGCAGTCTGGGGGGGGCTGGCTTTGGAACTAATGAAAAACTGTTTTTT. Its protein is CASSLGGAGFGTNEKLFF. The complete variable domain, with remaining parts taken from reference TRBV28 and TRBJ1-4, reads DVKVTQSSRYLVKRTGEKVFLECVQDMDHENMFWYRQDPGLGLRLIYFSYDVKMKEKGDIPEGYSVSREKKERFSLILESASTNQTSMYLCASSLGGAGFGTNEKLFFGSGTQLSVL.

This clone has just one count. V gene TRBV4-2 combines with J gene TRBJ2-3; D is ambiguous. V lost 1 base to trimming and J lost 12 bases, with 14 bases between them. CDR1 and CDR2 from the germline V gene are LGHNA and YNFKEQ. The CDR3 has 13 amino acids. CDR3 sequence reads: CASSQVDGFAQYF. The CDR3 DNA is TGTGCCAGCAGCCAAGTCGACGGCTTTGCACAGTATTTT.

The chain is built from TRBV11-1 and TRBJ2-7; maybe TRBD2 (5 bases). The V gene lost 0 bases and the J gene lost 1 base, with 7 bases spanning the gap. The CDR3 runs to 14 residues. Germline CDR1 reads SGHAT; CDR2 reads FQDESV (reference sequence). The CDR3: CASSLAGESYEQYF. In DNA, the CDR3 is TGTGCCAGCAGCTTAGCGGGAGAGTCCTACGAGCAGTACTTC.

This chain links TRBV5-4 with TRBJ1-2, with D possibly TRBD1 on 6 matching bases. Deletions cut 4 bases from V and 5 bases from J, with 18 bases between. Germline loops: CDR1 SGHNT, CDR2 YYREEE (reference sequence). CDR3 length: 15 residues. The CDR3 nucleotides are TGTGCCAGCAGCCCCCGACAGGCAGGCGGGTATGGCTACACCTTC. Translating gives CASSPRQAGGYGYTF. Together with reference TRBV5-4 and TRBJ1-2, the CDR3 gives the full variable domain: ETGVTQSPTHLIKTRGQQVTLRCSSQSGHNTVSWYQQALGQGPQFIFQYYREEENGRGNFPPRFSGLQFPNYSSELNVNALELDDSALYLCASSPRQAGGYGYTFGSGTRLTVV.

V usage is TRBV6-5 and J usage is TRBJ2-7; possibly TRBD1 or TRBD2 for D (6 bases each). The CDR3 totals 10 residues. With 7 bases removed from V and 6 bases from J, the gap between germline ends came to 7 bases. In germline, CDR1 is MNHEY, CDR2 SVGAGI. The CDR3 DNA is TGTGCCAGCAAGGGGGGCGAGCAGTACTTC. Translation gives CASKGGEQYF.

To note about this clone: The same CDR3 arises from other DNA sequences in this sample as well. The rearrangement links TRBV5-1 to TRBJ1-6, with TRBD1 identical over 8 bases. V was clipped by 0 bases and J by 7 bases; unmatched bases: 0. The CDR3 spans 14 residues. Germline lookup yields CDR1 SGHRS and CDR2 YFSETQ. The CDR3 nucleotides are TGCGCCAGCAGCTTGGCAGGGGGCAATTCACCCCTCCACTTT. Translation gives CASSLAGGNSPLHF.

This chain links TRBV7-9 with TRBJ2-2; the D is unclear. The V gene's germline CDR1 is SEHNR and CDR2 FQNEAQ (reference sequence). V was clipped by 5 bases and J by 3 bases, with 13 bases between them. The CDR3 extends over 15 amino acids. The CDR3 sequence: CASSTASGYTGELFF. CDR3 in DNA: TGTGCCAGCAGCACGGCTAGTGGTTACACCGGGGAGCTGTTTTTT.

The chain carries TRBV28 and TRBJ2-5, with 7 bases aligning to TRBD1. CDR3 size: 13 residues. V lost 6 bases to trimming and J lost 4 bases; unmatched junction nucleotides: 5. The germline gives CDR1 MDHEN, CDR2 SYDVKM. CDR3 protein: CASSKSGGETQYF. CDR3 coding DNA: TGTGCCAGCAGCAAATCAGGGGGAGAGACCCAGTACTTC.

The chain couples TRBV15 to TRBJ2-7; D is perhaps TRBD1 (6 bases). CDR3 length: 15 amino acids. Germline V lookup: CDR1 LNHNV, CDR2 YYDKDF (reference sequence). The V end lost 5 bases, the J end lost 3 bases, and 17 bases lay between the germline ends. The CDR3 sequence is CATSQTPRGFYEQYF. The CDR3 bases are TGTGCCACCAGCCAAACCCCAAGGGGGTTCTACGAGCAGTACTTC.

The CDR3 is CASSRLDNEQFF. In nucleotides, the CDR3 is TGTGCCAGCAGCCGACTGGACAATGAGCAGTTCTTC. This sequence joins TRBV7-2 and TRBJ2-1; D call uncertain. V was cut by 5 bases and J by 5 bases, with 7 bases left in between. Germline CDR1 reads SGHTA; CDR2 reads FQGNSA. CDR3 length equals 12 residues.

V and J are TRBV19 and TRBJ1-2; tentatively, D is TRBD1 (5 bases). CDR1 and CDR2 from the germline V gene are LNHDA and SQIVND (reference sequence). The CDR3 spans 17 residues. The V gene lost 5 bases and the J gene lost 4 bases, with 23 bases spanning the gap. The chain's CDR3 is CASSDPRDREAFYGYTF. The CDR3 DNA reads as TGTGCCAGTAGTGACCCCCGGGACCGGGAGGCCTTCTATGGCTACACCTTC.

V and J are TRBV7-9 and TRBJ2-3; the match to TRBD2 covers 13 bases. CDR1 SEHNR and CDR2 FQNEAQ come from the germline V gene (reference sequence). CDR3 length: 15 amino acids. Trimming took 5 bases from V and 5 from J; bases not matched to a gene: 4. For the CDR3, the DNA is TGTGCCAGCAGCGGTCGGACTAGCGGGAGAGATACGCAGTATTTT. Translating gives CASSGRTSGRDTQYF.

The chain has TRBV19 and TRBJ1-2; D remains unclear. Trimming removed 3 bases from V and 0 bases from J, with 8 bases in between. Germline CDR1 and CDR2: LNHDA and SQIVND (reference sequence). The CDR3 length is 14 residues. CDR3 residues: CASSIQTANYGYTF. The CDR3, as DNA: TGTGCCAGTAGTATCCAAACAGCTAACTATGGCTACACCTTC.

This chain uses TRBV11-2 with TRBJ2-1; D ambiguous. Germline CDR1 and CDR2: SGHAT and FQNNGV. This CDR3 is built from 14 residues. V was pared by 3 bases and J by 1 base, with 7 bases between. CDR3 in DNA: TGTGCCAGCAGCTTCGACCCTTCCTACAATGAGCAGTTCTTC. Translating it yields CASSFDPSYNEQFF.

The CDR3 DNA follows: TGTGCCAGCAGCCGGACGGGGGCAGCAGATACGCAGTATTTT. It translates to CASSRTGAADTQYF. The J gene is TRBJ2-3, the V gene TRBV11-3, with D perhaps assigned TRBD1 or TRBD2 (6 bases each). The CDR3 extends over 14 amino acids. The germline gives CDR1 SGHNT, CDR2 YENEEA. Trimming took off 5 bases at V and 4 bases at J, with 13 bases between the two ends. The full variable domain, rest sourced from reference TRBV11-3 and TRBJ2-3, is EAGVVQSPRYKIIEKKQPVAFWCNPISGHNTLYWYLQNLGQGPELLIRYENEEAVDDSQLPKDRFSAERLKGVDSTLKIQPAELGDSAVYLCASSRTGAADTQYFGPGTRLTVL.

The genes are TRBV20-1 and TRBJ1-5; D call uncertain. The CDR3 is 11 residues long. Germline V gives CDR1 DFQATT, CDR2 SNEGSKA (reference sequence). Trimming left V 6 bases short and J 12 bases short, with 15 bases between. This chain's CDR3 is CSAKLDRRQHF. DNA for the CDR3: TGCAGTGCCAAATTGGATCGTCGCCAGCATTTT.

This sequence joins TRBV5-4 and TRBJ2-5; possible D gene TRBD1, 6 bases. Trimming shortened V by 4 bases and J by 1 base, and 11 bases separated the two germline ends. The CDR3 has 14 amino acids. CDR1 and CDR2 from the germline V gene are SGHNT and YYREEE (reference sequence). The CDR3 sequence: CASSLQGLQETQYF. CDR3 DNA: TGTGCCAGCAGCCTACAGGGCCTCCAAGAGACCCAGTACTTC.

This sequence joins TRBV6-5 and TRBJ2-1, with 7 nucleotides matching TRBD1. The CDR3 has 15 residues. The V gene end was trimmed by 8 bases and the J gene end by 5 bases; junction bases not matched to a gene: 12. CDR1 is MNHEY and CDR2 is SVGAGI in the germline V gene. DNA for the CDR3: TGTGCCAGCCGAAGACCCGGGACAGATAACAATGAGCAGTTCTTC. Amino acids: CASRRPGTDNNEQFF.

J is TRBJ2-7 and V is TRBV28; D possibly corresponds to TRBD1 (6 bases). The CDR3 is 15 amino acids. V lost 6 bases and J lost 3, with 18 bases in between. Germline V gene sequence: CDR1 MDHEN, CDR2 SYDVKM. The CDR3 protein is CASSPPGTTRYEQYF. The CDR3, as DNA: TGTGCCAGCAGCCCCCCCGGGACAACCCGCTACGAGCAGTACTTC. Combining the CDR3 with reference TRBV28 and TRBJ2-7 gives the whole variable domain DVKVTQSSRYLVKRTGEKVFLECVQDMDHENMFWYRQDPGLGLRLIYFSYDVKMKEKGDIPEGYSVSREKKERFSLILESASTNQTSMYLCASSPPGTTRYEQYFGPGTRLTVT.

This chain joins TRBV28 and TRBJ2-7, with D perhaps given as TRBD1 or TRBD2 (5 bases each). This CDR3 contains 13 residues. Trimming removed 7 bases from V and 0 bases from J, with 10 bases in between. Germline lookup yields CDR1 MDHEN and CDR2 SYDVKM. The CDR3 region has the DNA TGTGCCAGCAAATCAGGGAGCTCCTACGAGCAGTACTTC. Amino acid sequence: CASKSGSSYEQYF. The whole variable domain, remainder taken from reference TRBV28 and TRBJ2-7, is DVKVTQSSRYLVKRTGEKVFLECVQDMDHENMFWYRQDPGLGLRLIYFSYDVKMKEKGDIPEGYSVSREKKERFSLILESASTNQTSMYLCASKSGSSYEQYFGPGTRLTVT.

The chain links TRBV7-3 to TRBJ1-1; no definite D call. V was cut by 1 base and J by 5 bases, with 11 bases left in between. The CDR3 length is 14 residues. Looked up from germline, CDR1 is SGHTA and CDR2 is FQGTGA. DNA for the CDR3: TGTGCCAGCAGCTTAAGTGGGGTGGGGACTGAAGCTTTCTTT. It codes for CASSLSGVGTEAFF.

The V gene is TRBV29-1, the J gene TRBJ2-1, with 7 positions matching TRBD1. The CDR3 contains 14 residues. Losses at the gene ends were 5 bases for V and 7 bases for J; bases not matched to a gene: 11. Germline V CDR1 and CDR2: SQVTM, ANQGSEA. CDR3 sequence (DNA): TGCAGCGTTCTCGTACAGGGGAGTCTTAATGAGCAGTTCTTC. Translated: CSVLVQGSLNEQFF.

As concerns this clone: Germline and junction disagree at one end, which may indicate a read error. The chain couples TRBV10-1 to TRBJ2-7, with TRBD1 matching 8 bases. The CDR3 loop spans 13 amino acids. The germline V gene encodes CDR1 WNHNN and CDR2 SYGVQD (reference sequence). CDR3: CASSESQTQGAHF. CDR3 bases: TGCGCCAGCAGTGAGTCCCAAACCCAGGGGGCGCACTTC.

This clone is a singleton in its sample. The chain carries TRBV13 and TRBJ2-2; possible D gene TRBD2, 6 bases. V shed 7 bases and J shed 2 bases, with 8 bases lying between them. The CDR3 runs 13 residues. The V gene's germline CDR1 is PRHDT and CDR2 FYEKMQ (reference sequence). This chain's CDR3 is CASTGLNTGELFF. The CDR3 DNA is TGTGCCAGCACGGGACTCAACACCGGGGAGCTGTTTTTT.

The genes are TRBV6-1 and TRBJ2-4, with TRBD2 as a possible D gene (5 bases). V lost 2 bases and J lost 0, with 20 bases in between. This CDR3 region has 19 residues. Per the germline V gene, CDR1 is MNHNS and CDR2 is SASEGT. CDR3 bases: TGTGCCAGCAGTGAAAAACGGGTCGCGGGCAGGATAGCCAAAAACATTCAGTACTTC. It codes for CASSEKRVAGRIAKNIQYF.

The J gene is TRBJ2-3, the V gene TRBV7-7; the D is unclear. Germline V gene data show CDR1 as SSHAT and CDR2 as FNYEAQ (reference sequence). This CDR3 spans 14 amino acids. Trimming stripped 1 base from V and 4 bases from J, with 9 bases between. The CDR3 coding sequence is TGTGCCAGCAGCTTAGGGGCCGGGTCAGATACGCAGTATTTT. Amino acids: CASSLGAGSDTQYF. Full variable domain (rest looked up from reference TRBV7-7 and TRBJ2-3): GAGVSQSPRYKVTKRGQDVTLRCDPISSHATLYWYQQALGQGPEFLTYFNYEAQPDKSGLPSDRFSAERPEGSISTLTIQRTEQRDSAMYRCASSLGAGSDTQYFGPGTRLTVL.

The chain combines TRBV28 with TRBJ2-3; D unresolved. The CDR3 has 17 amino acids. The germline V gene has CDR1 MDHEN and CDR2 SYDVKM. Trimming pared 5 bases from V and 1 base from J, leaving 19 bases between. Here the CDR3 reads CASSPPGFKDGTDTQYF. For the CDR3, the DNA is TGTGCCAGCAGTCCGCCGGGTTTTAAGGATGGCACAGATACGCAGTATTTT.

J is TRBJ2-2 and V is TRBV19; TRBD2 matches 14 bases. The CDR3 sequence is 15 residues long. The J segment lost 7 bases and the V segment lost 5 bases, leaving 3 bases of the junction unmatched. Germline V CDR1 and CDR2: LNHDA, SQIVND (reference sequence). CDR3 sequence reads: CASSGTSGSGGELFF. CDR3 in DNA: TGTGCCAGTAGTGGGACTAGCGGGAGCGGCGGGGAGCTGTTTTTT.